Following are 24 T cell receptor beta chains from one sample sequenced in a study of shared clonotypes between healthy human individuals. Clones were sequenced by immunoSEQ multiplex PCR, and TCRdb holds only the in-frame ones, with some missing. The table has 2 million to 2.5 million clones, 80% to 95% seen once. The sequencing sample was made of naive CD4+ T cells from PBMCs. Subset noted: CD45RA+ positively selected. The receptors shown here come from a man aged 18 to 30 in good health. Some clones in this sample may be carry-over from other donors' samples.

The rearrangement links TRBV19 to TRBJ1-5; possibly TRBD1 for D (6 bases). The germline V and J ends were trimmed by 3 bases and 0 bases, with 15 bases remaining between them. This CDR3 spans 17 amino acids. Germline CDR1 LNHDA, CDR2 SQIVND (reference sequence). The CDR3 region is CASSMRGRQYSNQPQHF. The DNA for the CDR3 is TGTGCCAGTAGTATGAGGGGGAGACAGTATAGCAATCAGCCCCAGCATTTT.

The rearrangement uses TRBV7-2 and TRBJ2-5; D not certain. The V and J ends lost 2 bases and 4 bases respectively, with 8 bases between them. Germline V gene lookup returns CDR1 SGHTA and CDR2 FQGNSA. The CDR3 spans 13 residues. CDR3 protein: CASSLKAGETQYF. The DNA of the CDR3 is TGTGCCAGCAGCTTAAAGGCTGGAGAGACCCAGTACTTC.

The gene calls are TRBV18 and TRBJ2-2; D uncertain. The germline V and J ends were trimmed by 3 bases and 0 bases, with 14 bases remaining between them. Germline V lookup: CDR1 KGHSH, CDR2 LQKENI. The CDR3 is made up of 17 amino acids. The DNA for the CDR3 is TGTGCCAGCTCACCGCTACAAGGGCCCGCGAACACCGGGGAGCTGTTTTTT. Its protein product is CASSPLQGPANTGELFF.

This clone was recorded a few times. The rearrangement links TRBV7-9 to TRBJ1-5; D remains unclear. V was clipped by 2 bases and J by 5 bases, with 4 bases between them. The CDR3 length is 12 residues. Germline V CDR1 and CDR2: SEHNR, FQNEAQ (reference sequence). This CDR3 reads CASSLLDQPQHF. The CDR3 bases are TGTGCCAGCAGCTTATTGGATCAGCCCCAGCATTTT.

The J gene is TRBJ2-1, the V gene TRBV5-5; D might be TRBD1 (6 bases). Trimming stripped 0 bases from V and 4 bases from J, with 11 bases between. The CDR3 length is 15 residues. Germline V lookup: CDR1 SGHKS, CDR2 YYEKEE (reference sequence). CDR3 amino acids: CASSLEQGRYNEQFF. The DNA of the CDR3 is TGTGCCAGCAGCTTGGAACAGGGCCGTTACAATGAGCAGTTCTTC.

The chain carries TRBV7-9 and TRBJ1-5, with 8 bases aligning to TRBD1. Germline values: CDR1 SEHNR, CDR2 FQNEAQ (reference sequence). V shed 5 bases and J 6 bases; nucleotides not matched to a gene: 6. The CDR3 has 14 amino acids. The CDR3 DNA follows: TGTGCCAGCAGCCTACAGGGGGTGGTTCAGCCCCAGCATTTT. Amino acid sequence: CASSLQGVVQPQHF.

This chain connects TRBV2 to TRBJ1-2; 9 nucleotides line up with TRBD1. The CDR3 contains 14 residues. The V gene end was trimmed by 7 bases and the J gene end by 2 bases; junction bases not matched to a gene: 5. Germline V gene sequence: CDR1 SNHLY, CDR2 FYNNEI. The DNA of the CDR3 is TGTGCCAGCAAGGGGACAGGGTTGAACTATGGCTACACCTTC. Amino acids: CASKGTGLNYGYTF.

The CDR3 nucleotides read TGTGCCAGCAGCTCGTCGGGAGGGTTGGAGACCCAGTACTTC. Amino acids: CASSSSGGLETQYF. The chain joins TRBV9 to TRBJ2-5, with 8 nucleotides matching TRBD2. Germline loops: CDR1 SGDLS, CDR2 YYNGEE. CDR3 length: 14 residues. V shed 4 bases, J shed 5 bases, and the junction held 7 bases outside the gene matches.

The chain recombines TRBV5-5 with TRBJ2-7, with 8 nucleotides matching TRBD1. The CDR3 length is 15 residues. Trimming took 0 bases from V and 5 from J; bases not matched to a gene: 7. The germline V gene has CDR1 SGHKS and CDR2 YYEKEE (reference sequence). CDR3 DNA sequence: TGTGCCAGCAGCTTGGCTCACAGGGGGAGCGACGAGCAGTACTTC. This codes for CASSLAHRGSDEQYF.

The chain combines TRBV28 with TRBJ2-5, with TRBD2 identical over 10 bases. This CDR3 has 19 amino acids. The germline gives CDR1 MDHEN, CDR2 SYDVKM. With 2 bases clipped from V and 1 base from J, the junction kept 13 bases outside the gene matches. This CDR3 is CASSLPLKTSGLPQETQYF. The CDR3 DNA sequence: TGTGCCAGCAGTTTACCTCTCAAGACTAGCGGGTTGCCCCAAGAGACCCAGTACTTC.

The DNA of the CDR3 is TGTGCCACCCAAGGCCCTGGAGGGCCAGGGATAGCCAAAAACATTCAGTACTTC. It encodes CATQGPGGPGIAKNIQYF. The gene calls are TRBV5-4 and TRBJ2-4, with TRBD2 as a possible D gene (6 bases). V was cut by 9 bases and J by 0 bases, with 25 bases left in between. Germline loops: CDR1 SGHNT, CDR2 YYREEE (reference sequence). The CDR3 length is 18 residues.

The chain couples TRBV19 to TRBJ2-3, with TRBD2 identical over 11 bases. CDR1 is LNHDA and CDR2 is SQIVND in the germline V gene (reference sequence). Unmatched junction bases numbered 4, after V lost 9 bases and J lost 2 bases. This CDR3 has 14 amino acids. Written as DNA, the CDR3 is TGTGCCAGCGGGACTAGCGGCTACACAGATACGCAGTATTTT. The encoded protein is CASGTSGYTDTQYF. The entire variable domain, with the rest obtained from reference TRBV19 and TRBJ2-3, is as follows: DGGITQSPKYLFRKEGQNVTLSCEQNLNHDAMYWYRQDPGQGLRLIYYSQIVNDFQKGDIAEGYSVSREKKESFPLTVTSAQKNPTAFYLCASGTSGYTDTQYFGPGTRLTVL.

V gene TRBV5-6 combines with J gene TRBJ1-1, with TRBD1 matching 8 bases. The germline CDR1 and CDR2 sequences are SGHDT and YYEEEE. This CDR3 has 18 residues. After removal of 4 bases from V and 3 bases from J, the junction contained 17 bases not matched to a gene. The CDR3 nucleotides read TGTGCCAGCAGCCCAGGGGGACCAGGGGGCGCGATCCACACTGAAGCTTTCTTT. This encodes CASSPGGPGGAIHTEAFF. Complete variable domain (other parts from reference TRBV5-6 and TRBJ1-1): DAGVTQSPTHLIKTRGQQVTLRCSPKSGHDTVSWYQQALGQGPQFIFQYYEEEERQRGNFPDRFSGHQFPNYSSELNVNALLLGDSALYLCASSPGGPGGAIHTEAFFGQGTRLTVV.

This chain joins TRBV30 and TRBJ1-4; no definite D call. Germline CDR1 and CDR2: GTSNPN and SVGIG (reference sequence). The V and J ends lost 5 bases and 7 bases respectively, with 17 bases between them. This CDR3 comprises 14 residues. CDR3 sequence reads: CAWCKQPAGEKLFF. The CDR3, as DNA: TGTGCCTGGTGCAAACAGCCGGCGGGTGAAAAACTGTTTTTT.

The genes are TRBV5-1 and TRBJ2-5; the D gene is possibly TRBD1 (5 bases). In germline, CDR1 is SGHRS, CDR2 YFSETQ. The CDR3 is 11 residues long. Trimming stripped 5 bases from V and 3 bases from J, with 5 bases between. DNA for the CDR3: TGCGCCAGCAGGACAGAAGAGACCCAGTACTTC. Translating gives CASRTEETQYF.

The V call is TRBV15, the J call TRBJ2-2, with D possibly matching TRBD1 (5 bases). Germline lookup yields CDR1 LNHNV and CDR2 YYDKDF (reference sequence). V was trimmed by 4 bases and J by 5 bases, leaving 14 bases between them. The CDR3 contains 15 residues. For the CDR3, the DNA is TGTGCCACCAGCACCCTAGGGGAAGGAACCGGGGAGCTGTTTTTT. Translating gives CATSTLGEGTGELFF.

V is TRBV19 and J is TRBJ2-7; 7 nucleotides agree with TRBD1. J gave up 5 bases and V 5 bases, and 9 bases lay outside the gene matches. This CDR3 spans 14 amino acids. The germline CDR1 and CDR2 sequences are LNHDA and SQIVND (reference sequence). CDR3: CASSPRTGLNEQYF. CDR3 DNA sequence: TGTGCCAGTAGTCCCCGGACAGGTCTGAACGAGCAGTACTTC.

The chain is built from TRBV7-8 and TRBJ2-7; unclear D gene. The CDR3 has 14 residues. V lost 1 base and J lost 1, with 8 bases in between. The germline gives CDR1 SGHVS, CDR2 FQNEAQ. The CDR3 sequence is CASSLVVQSYEQYF. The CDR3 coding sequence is TGTGCCAGCAGCTTAGTCGTTCAGTCCTACGAGCAGTACTTC.

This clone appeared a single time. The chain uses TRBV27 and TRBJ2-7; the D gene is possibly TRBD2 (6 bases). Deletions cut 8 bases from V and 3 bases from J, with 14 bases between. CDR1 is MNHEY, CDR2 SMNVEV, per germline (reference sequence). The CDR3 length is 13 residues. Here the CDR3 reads CASRRDGSYEQYF. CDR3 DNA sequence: TGTGCCAGCCGACGGGACGGGAGCTACGAGCAGTACTTC.

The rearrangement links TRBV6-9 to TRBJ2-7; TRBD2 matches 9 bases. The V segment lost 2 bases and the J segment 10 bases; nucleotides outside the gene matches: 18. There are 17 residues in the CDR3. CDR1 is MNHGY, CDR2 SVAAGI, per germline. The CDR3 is CASSYQSGRPTADEQYF. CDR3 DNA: TGTGCCAGCAGTTATCAGAGCGGGAGGCCCACCGCGGATGAACAGTACTTC.

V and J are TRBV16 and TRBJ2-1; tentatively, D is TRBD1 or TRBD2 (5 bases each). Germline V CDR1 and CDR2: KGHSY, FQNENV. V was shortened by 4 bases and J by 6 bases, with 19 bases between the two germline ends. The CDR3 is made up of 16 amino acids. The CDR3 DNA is TGTGCCAGCAGCCCCCCGGGGCGAGGGCCCGGCAATGAGCAGTTCTTC. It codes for CASSPPGRGPGNEQFF.

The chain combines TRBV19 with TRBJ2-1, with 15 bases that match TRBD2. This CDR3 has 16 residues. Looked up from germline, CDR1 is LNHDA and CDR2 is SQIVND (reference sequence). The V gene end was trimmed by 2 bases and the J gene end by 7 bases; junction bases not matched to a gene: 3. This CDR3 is CASSISGLAGGNEQFF. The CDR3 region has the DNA TGTGCCAGTAGTATAAGTGGACTAGCGGGAGGGAATGAGCAGTTCTTC.

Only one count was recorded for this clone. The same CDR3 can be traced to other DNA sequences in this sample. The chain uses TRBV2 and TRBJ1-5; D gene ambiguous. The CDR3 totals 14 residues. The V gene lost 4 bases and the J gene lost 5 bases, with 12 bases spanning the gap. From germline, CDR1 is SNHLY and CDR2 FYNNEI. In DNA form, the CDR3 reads TGTGCCAGCAGTGGAGGCGTAGACTATCAGCCCCAGCATTTT. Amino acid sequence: CASSGGVDYQPQHF.

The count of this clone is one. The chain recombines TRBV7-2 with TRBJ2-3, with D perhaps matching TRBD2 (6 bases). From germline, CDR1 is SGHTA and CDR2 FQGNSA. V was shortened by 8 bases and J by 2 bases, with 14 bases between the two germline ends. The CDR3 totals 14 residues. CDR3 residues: CASFYGGNTDTQYF. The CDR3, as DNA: TGTGCCAGCTTTTATGGCGGGAACACAGATACGCAGTATTTT.